The present T cell receptor beta chain was sequenced within a study of T cell repertoires in cytomegalovirus infection (dated by TCRdb to the late 2010s). Concerning the study at large: Donor HLA type was relevant to the analysis, as public TCR beta signatures indicated carriage of CMV infection together with the matching HLA type. Summary of the overall study and its limitations: Carriers of CMV infection plus the relevant HLA type were discriminated by the cumulative frequency of public TCR beta family members in the study cohort and in an independent 352-donor cohort. In the ex vivo response, HLA-C-restricted CMV-specific TCR beta clonotypes were dominant, and in two of eight donors the single most frequent clonotype came from this HLA-C-restricted group.

This clonotype has only one observation. Its target antigen remains unknown. Base qualities are not recorded, but no much larger clone differs from it by a single base. One read provides weak support. Relative to germline, V is 2 bases shorter and J is 5 bases shorter, with 9 bases between their ends. CDR1 and CDR2, per the germline V gene, are MGHDK and SYGVNS. The CDR3 spans 14 residues, from the cysteine through the phenylalanine. The retained sequence is limited to the CDR3, 42 bases, with the frame set at the first base. TCRdb lists the instrument as Illumina HiSeq 1500. The public sequencing data were trimmed at Q25 with fastp and processed into clonotypes with MiXCR by TCRdb, which kept only in-frame beta chains. Identical CDR3 protein sequences are pooled into one entry, listed with their most common genes and DNA. The sample table records just under 550,000 distinct CDR3 sequences; around a quarter of these occur just once. Over 10% of the sample is in the top ten clones.

The TCR originated in a human donor in good health (CMV status not recorded). Some clones in this sample may be carry-over from other donors' samples. Here the chain combines TRBV25-1 and TRBJ1-4, with a tentative D gene TRBD1 over 5 matching bases. Sequencing was done on a sample of PBMCs. The CDR3 here reads CASSEGTRNEKLFF. The DNA is as follows: TGTGCCAGCAGTGAAGGGACCCGCAATGAAAAACTGTTTTTT.